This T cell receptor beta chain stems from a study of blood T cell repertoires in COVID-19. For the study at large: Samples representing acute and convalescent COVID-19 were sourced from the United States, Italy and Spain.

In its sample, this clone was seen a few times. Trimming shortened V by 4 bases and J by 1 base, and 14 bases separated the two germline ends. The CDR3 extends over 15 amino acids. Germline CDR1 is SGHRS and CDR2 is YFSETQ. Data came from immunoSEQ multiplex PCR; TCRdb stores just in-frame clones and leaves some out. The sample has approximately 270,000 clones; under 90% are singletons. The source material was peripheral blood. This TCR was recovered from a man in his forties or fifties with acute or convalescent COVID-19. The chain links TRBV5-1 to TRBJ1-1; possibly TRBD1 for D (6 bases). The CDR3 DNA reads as TGCGCCAGCAGCCCCCTACAGGGAACGAACACTGAAGCTTTCTTT. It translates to CASSPLQGTNTEAFF.